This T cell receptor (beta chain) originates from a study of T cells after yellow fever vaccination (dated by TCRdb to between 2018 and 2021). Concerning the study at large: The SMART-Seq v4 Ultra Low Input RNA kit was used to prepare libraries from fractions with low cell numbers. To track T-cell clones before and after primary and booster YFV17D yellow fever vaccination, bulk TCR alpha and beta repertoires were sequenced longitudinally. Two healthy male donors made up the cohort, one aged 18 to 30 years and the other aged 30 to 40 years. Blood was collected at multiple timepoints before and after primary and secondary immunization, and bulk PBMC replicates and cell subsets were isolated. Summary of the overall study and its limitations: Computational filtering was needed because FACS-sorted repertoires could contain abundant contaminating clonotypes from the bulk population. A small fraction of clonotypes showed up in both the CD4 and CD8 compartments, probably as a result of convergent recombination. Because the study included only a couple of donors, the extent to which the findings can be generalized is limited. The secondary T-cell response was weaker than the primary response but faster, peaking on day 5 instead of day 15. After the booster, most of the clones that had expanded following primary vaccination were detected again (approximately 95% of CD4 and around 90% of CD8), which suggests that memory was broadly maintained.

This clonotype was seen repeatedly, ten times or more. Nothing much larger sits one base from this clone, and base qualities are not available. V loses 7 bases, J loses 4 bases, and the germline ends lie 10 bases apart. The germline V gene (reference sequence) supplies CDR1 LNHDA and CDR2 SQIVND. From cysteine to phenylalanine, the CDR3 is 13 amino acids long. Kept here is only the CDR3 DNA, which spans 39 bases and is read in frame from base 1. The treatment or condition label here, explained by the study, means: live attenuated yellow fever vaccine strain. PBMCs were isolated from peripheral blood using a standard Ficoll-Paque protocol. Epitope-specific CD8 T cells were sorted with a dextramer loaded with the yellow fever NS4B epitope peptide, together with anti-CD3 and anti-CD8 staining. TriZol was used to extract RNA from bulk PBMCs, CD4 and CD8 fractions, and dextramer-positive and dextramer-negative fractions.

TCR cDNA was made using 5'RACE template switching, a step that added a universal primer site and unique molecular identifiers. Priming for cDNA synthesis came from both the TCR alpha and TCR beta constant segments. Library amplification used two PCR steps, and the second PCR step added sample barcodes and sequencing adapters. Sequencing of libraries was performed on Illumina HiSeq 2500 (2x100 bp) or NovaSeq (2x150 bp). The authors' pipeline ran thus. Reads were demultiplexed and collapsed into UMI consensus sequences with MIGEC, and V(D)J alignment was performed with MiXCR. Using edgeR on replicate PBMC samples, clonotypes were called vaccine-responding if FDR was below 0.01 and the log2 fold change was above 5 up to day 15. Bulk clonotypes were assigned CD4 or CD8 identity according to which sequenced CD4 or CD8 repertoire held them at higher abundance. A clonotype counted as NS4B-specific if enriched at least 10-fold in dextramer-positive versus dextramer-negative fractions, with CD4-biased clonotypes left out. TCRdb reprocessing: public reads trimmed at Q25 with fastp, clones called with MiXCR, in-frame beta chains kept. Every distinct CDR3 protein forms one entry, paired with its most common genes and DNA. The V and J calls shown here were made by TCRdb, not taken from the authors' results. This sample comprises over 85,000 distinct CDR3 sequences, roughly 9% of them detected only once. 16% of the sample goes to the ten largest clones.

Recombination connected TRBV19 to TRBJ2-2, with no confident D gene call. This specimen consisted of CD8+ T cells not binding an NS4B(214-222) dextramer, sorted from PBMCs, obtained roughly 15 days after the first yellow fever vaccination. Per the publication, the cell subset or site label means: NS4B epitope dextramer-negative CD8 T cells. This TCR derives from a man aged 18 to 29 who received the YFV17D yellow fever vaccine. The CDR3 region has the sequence CASMVGGTGELFF. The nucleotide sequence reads TGTGCCAGTATGGTGGGCGGCACCGGGGAGCTGTTTTTT.